Following are 14 T cell receptor beta chains from one sample sequenced in a study of low-dose radiotherapy and immunotherapy resistance in tumors. Both TCRalpha and TCRbeta chains were reverse transcribed with V-gene-specific primers. For amplifying TCRs, the PCR ran for about 19 cycles with Phusion, which was used together with a constant-region primer and the adapter on the V primers. MiXCR was run by TCRdb on the reads, yielding one entry per CDR3 protein. The table lists around 11,000 distinct CDR3 sequences, 65% of them singletons. The receptors originated from a human donor with advanced metastatic prostate, ovarian, gallbladder or colorectal cancer (not recorded which). This table probably holds off-target reads from a library built for another chain.

The chain couples TRBV12-3 or TRBV12-4 to TRBJ2-1; 13 bases are a match to TRBD2. This CDR3 has 14 amino acids. J gave up 9 bases and V 2 bases, and 1 base lay outside the gene matches. The CDR3 loop reads CASSLRLAGGEQFF. Written as DNA, the CDR3 is TGTGCCAGCAGTTTAAGACTAGCGGGAGGTGAGCAGTTCTTC.

The chain combines TRBV4-2 with TRBJ1-4; D is perhaps TRBD1 (5 bases). CDR1 and CDR2 (germline): LGHNA, YNFKEQ. Between the trimmed V and J ends, which lost 0 bases and 8 bases, there was a span of 13 bases. The length of the CDR3 is 15 residues. The CDR3 region has the DNA TGTGCCAGCAGCCAAGATCCCCAGGGTACGGAAAAACTGTTTTTT. Amino acid sequence: CASSQDPQGTEKLFF.

This chain links TRBV28 with TRBJ1-1; D is perhaps TRBD1 (5 bases). V dropped 1 base and J dropped 1 base, with 13 bases sitting between them. Germline assignment: CDR1 MDHEN and CDR2 SYDVKM. The CDR3 runs 16 residues. This CDR3 is CASSLSGLTENTEAFF. DNA of the CDR3: TGTGCCAGCAGTTTATCGGGGCTCACGGAGAACACTGAAGCTTTCTTT.

The chain couples TRBV7-6 to TRBJ2-2; TRBD1 is a possible D gene (6 bases). The CDR3 covers 14 residues. V shed 8 bases and J shed 2 bases, with 12 bases lying between them. Germline V gene lookup returns CDR1 SGHVS and CDR2 FNYEAQ. As DNA, the CDR3 is TGTGCCAGCGTCCGGACAGCTAACACCGGGGAGCTGTTTTTT. This encodes CASVRTANTGELFF.

This clonotype showed up just a few times. This chain connects TRBV5-1 to TRBJ2-1; TRBD2 aligns across 7 bases. Germline assignment: CDR1 SGHRS and CDR2 YFSETQ. The ends lost 3 bases at V and 9 bases at J; junction bases unmatched: 18. This CDR3 contains 17 residues. The CDR3 reads CASSSGGGIAGEVEQFF. CDR3 sequence (DNA): TGCGCCAGCAGCTCCGGTGGGGGAATTGCGGGAGAGGTTGAGCAGTTCTTC.

This chain connects TRBV29-1 to TRBJ1-5, with TRBD1 matching 7 bases. Per the germline V gene, CDR1 is SQVTM and CDR2 is ANQGSEA. The CDR3 has 13 amino acids. V dropped 5 bases and J dropped 5; count of bases not matched to a gene: 6. The DNA for the CDR3 is TGCAGCGTTCAACAGGGGAACCATCAGCCCCAGCATTTT. Protein sequence: CSVQQGNHQPQHF.

This clonotype appeared a few times. CDR3 coding DNA: TGTGCCAGCACCCCCCGACGGGACTCCACGCAGTATTTT. This encodes CASTPRRDSTQYF. This sequence joins TRBV28 and TRBJ2-3; a possible D gene is TRBD2 (6 bases). V lost 7 bases to trimming and J lost 9 bases, with 17 bases between them. CDR3 length: 13 amino acids. Germline V gene data show CDR1 as MDHEN and CDR2 as SYDVKM.

The chain has TRBV28 and TRBJ2-3; 10 positions agree with TRBD2. This CDR3 is built from 16 residues. Germline V gene sequence: CDR1 MDHEN, CDR2 SYDVKM. V dropped 0 bases and J dropped 4; count of bases not matched to a gene: 4. The chain's CDR3 is CASSLWSSGGADTQYF. CDR3 sequence (DNA): TGTGCCAGCAGTTTATGGTCTAGCGGGGGTGCAGATACGCAGTATTTT.

This clonotype has a handful of counts. The V gene is TRBV5-4, the J gene TRBJ2-1, with TRBD2 identical over 9 bases. CDR3 size: 13 residues. J was trimmed by 8 bases and V by 4 bases; bases with no gene match: 4. Germline CDR1 is SGHNT and CDR2 is YYREEE (reference sequence). This CDR3 reads CASSLTSGYEQFF. CDR3 nucleotide sequence: TGTGCCAGCAGCCTGACTAGCGGCTATGAGCAGTTCTTC.

The chain uses TRBV20-1 and TRBJ2-1, with D possibly matching TRBD1 (6 bases). Trimming removed 1 base at V and 4 bases at J, with 20 bases between. Germline assignment: CDR1 DFQATT and CDR2 SNEGSKA (reference sequence). This CDR3 region has 17 residues. The CDR3 region is CSARVFLGQRIYNEQFF. As DNA, the CDR3 is TGCAGTGCTAGAGTCTTTCTAGGACAGAGAATATACAATGAGCAGTTCTTC.

The chain has TRBV6-6 and TRBJ2-2, with a weak D call TRBD1 (5 bases). In germline, CDR1 is MNHNY, CDR2 SVGAGI (reference sequence). V lost 0 bases and J lost 0, with 17 bases in between. This CDR3 contains 19 residues. The CDR3 DNA sequence: TGTGCCAGCAGTTACTCCTCCATTCCGACAGACCCGAACACCGGGGAGCTGTTTTTT. Its protein product is CASSYSSIPTDPNTGELFF.

The rearrangement links TRBV2 to TRBJ2-1; 11 nucleotides line up with TRBD2. In germline, CDR1 is SNHLY, CDR2 FYNNEI. V dropped 7 bases and J dropped 4; count of bases not matched to a gene: 6. The CDR3 sequence is 15 residues long. CDR3 in amino acids: CASTPGLAVYNEQFF. CDR3 DNA sequence: TGTGCCAGCACCCCGGGACTAGCGGTATACAATGAGCAGTTCTTC.

The rearrangement uses TRBV10-3 and TRBJ2-1; D unresolved. CDR3 length: 12 residues. CDR1 is ENHRY, CDR2 SYGVKD, per germline. Between the trimmed V and J ends, which lost 6 bases and 9 bases, there was a span of 12 bases. The CDR3 here is CAISPSRGEQFF. The DNA for the CDR3 is TGTGCCATCAGCCCATCTCGTGGTGAGCAGTTCTTC.

The chain links TRBV7-2 to TRBJ2-3; D is ambiguous. With 0 bases removed from V and 5 bases from J, the gap between germline ends came to 6 bases. CDR1 and CDR2 (germline): SGHTA, FQGNSA. This CDR3 region has 13 residues. CDR3 coding DNA: TGTGCCAGCAGCTTAGCGTGGGGAGATACGCAGTATTTT. This encodes CASSLAWGDTQYF.